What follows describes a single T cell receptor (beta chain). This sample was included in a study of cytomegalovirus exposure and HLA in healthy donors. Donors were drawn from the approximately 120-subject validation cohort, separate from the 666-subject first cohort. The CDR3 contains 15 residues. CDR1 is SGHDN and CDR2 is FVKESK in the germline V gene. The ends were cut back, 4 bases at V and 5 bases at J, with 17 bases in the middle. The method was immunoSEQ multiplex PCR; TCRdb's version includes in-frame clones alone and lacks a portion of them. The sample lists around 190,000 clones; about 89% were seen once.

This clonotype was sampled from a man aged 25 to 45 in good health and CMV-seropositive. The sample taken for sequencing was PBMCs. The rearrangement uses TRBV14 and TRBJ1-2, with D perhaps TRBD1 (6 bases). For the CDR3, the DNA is TGTGCCAGCAGCCCCCCGGGGGGCGCTTCGTATGGCTACACCTTC. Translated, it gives CASSPPGGASYGYTF.